This T cell receptor beta chain was retrieved from a study of T cells in Graves' hyperthyroidism and ophthalmopathy. Losses at the gene ends were 3 bases for V and 7 bases for J; bases not matched to a gene: 5. The germline gives CDR1 MDHEN, CDR2 SYDVKM. The CDR3 has 14 amino acids. Exclusion followed for patients with uncontrolled infection, other autoimmune disease, pregnancy or lactation. The blood sample dates from first hyperthyroidism diagnosis, preceding any ophthalmopathy symptoms. PBMCs were collected from an approximately 9.3 ml volume of fresh peripheral blood. The sample holds many counts of this clonotype. Researchers amplified the TCR beta CDR3 regions from RNA transcripts. TCR CDR3 underwent first-round RT-PCR with the HTBI primer set. MiXCR, run by TCRdb on the multiplex PCR reads, gives a single entry per CDR3 protein. The data show 550,000 to 650,000 distinct CDR3 sequences, about 15% seen once.

The chain couples TRBV28 to TRBJ2-1; the match to TRBD2 covers 8 bases. Specimen: blood. This clonotype was sampled from a woman aged 25 to 39 with Graves' hyperthyroidism that later progressed to Graves' ophthalmopathy. CDR3 nucleotides: TGTGCCAGCAGTTTCAGGGTAGCGGGAAATGAGCAGTTCTTC. Protein product: CASSFRVAGNEQFF.